This T cell receptor (beta chain) was profiled in a study of T cell responses to AZD1222 COVID-19 vaccine. On this clone itself: Its antigen is currently unknown.

Both about-4-week and about-12-week second-dose recipients were combined. The CDR3 is 15 amino acids. V was pared by 4 bases and J by 8 bases, with 20 bases between. Germline V gene lookup returns CDR1 SGHVS and CDR2 FNYEAQ. Generated by immunoSEQ multiplex PCR, the TCRdb table keeps only in-frame clones and is missing some. The table records roughly 150,000 clones, 90% of them present only once. Regarding the study as a whole: Samples come after the peak T cell response, not at day 14. CD4 TCRs covered the whole spike, strongest at regions 160-218 and 743-854. Epitopes outside B.1.351 and B.1.1.7 mutated regions reportedly drew nearly half of spike TCRs.

The rearrangement joins TRBV7-6 to TRBJ1-2, with D unclear. Here the sequenced sample was peripheral blood, taken 28 days after the second AZD1222 dose. The clonotype was recovered from an adult who received the AZD1222 COVID-19 vaccine. CDR3: CASSSQMGQTMGYTF. DNA for the CDR3: TGTGCCAGCAGCTCCCAGATGGGCCAGACTATGGGCTACACCTTC.